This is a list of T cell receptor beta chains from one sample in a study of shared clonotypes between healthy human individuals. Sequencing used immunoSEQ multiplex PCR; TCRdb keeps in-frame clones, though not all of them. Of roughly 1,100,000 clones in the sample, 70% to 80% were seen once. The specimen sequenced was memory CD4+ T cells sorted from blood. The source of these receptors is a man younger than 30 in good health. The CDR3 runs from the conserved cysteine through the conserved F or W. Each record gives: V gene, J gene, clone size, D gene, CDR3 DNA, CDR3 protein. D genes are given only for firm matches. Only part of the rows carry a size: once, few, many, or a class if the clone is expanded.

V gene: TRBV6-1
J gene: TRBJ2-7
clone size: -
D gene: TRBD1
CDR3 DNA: TGTGCCAGCAGTGCCCGACCGGGACAGGGAGCCGAATTCTCCTACGAGCAGTACTTC
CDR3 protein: CASSARPGQGAEFSYEQYF

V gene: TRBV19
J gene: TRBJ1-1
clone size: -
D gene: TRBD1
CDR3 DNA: TGTGCCAGTAGTATTAGGACAGGGAGGGTAGGGGGGACTGAAGCTTTCTTT
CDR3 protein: CASSIRTGRVGGTEAFF

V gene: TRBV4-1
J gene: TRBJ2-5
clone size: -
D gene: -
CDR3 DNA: TGCGCCAGCAGCCAAGGCCTAGGAAAAGAGCAGTACTTC
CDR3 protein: CASSQGLGKEQYF

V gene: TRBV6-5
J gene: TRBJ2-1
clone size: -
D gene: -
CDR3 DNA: TGTTCTAGCGCCTACAATGAGCAGTTCTTC
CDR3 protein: CSSAYNEQFF

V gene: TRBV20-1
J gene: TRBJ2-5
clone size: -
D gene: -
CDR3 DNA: TGCAGGGGAGAGACCCAGTACTTC
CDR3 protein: CRGETQYF

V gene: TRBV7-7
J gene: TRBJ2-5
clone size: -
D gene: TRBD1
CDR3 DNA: TGTGCTAGCAGCCGGACAGGGGGAATGGAGACCCAGTACTTC
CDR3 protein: CASSRTGGMETQYF

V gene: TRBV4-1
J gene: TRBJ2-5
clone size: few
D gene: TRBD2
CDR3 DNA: TGCGCCAGCAGCCAAGATCGACAGCGGGAAACCCAGTACTTC
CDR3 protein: CASSQDRQRETQYF

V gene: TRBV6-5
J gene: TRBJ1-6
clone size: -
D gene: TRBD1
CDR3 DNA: TGTGCCAGCGGTCGCTCCGGGACAGGGGACTCACCCCTCCACTTT
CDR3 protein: CASGRSGTGDSPLHF

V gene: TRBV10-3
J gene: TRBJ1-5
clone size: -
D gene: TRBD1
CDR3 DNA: TGTGCCATCAGCCTAACAGGGGTTCGCAATCAGCCCCAGCATTTT
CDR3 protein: CAISLTGVRNQPQHF

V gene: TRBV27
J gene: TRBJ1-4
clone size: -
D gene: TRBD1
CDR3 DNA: TGTGCCAGCAGTCGACTGGACAGGGCTGGTGAAAAACTGTTTTTT
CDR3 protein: CASSRLDRAGEKLFF

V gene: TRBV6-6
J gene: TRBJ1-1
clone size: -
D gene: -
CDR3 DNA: TGTGCCAGCAGTACCCGGACGATCGGGGCCATGAAAGCTTTCTTT
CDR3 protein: CASSTRTIGAMKAFF

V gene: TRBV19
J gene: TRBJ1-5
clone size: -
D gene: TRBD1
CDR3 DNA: TGTGCCAGTAGTGTTGCCGGGACAGGGCTCCCAGGGGCCCAGCATTTT
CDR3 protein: CASSVAGTGLPGAQHF

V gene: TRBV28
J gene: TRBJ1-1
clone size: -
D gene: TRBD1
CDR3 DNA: TGTGCCAGCAGTTTAGGGGGACAGGGAGGCACTGAAGCTTTCTTT
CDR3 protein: CASSLGGQGGTEAFF

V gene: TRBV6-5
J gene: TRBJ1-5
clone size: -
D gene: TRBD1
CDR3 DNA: TGTGCCAGCAGTTCCGGGGGACAGTTCAATCAGCCCCAGCATTTT
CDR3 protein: CASSSGGQFNQPQHF

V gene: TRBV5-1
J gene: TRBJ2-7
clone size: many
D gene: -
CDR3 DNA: TGCGCCAGCCACTCGGCCGAGGGGGATTACGAGCAGTACTTC
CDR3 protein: CASHSAEGDYEQYF

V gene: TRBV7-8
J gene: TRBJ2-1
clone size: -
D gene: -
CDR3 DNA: TGTGCCAGCAGCCCGATCTCGGGGGCTAGCTCGTACAATGAGCAGTTCTTC
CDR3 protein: CASSPISGASSYNEQFF

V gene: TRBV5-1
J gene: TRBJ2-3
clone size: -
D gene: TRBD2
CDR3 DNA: TGCGCCAGCAGACTGGGAGGGTACACAGATACGCAGTATTTT
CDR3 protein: CASRLGGYTDTQYF

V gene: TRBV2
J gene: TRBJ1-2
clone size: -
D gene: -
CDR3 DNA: TGTGCCAGCAGTGAAGAAGGGGGGCTCGGCTACACCTTC
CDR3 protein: CASSEEGGLGYTF

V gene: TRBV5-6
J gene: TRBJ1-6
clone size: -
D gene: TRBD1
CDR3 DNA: TGTGCCAGCAGCCCTTGGGACAGGAATTCACCCCTCCACTTT
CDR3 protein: CASSPWDRNSPLHF

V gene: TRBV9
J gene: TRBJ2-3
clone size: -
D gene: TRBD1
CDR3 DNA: TGTGCCAGCAGCGTACGCAGGGGGCAAACAGATACGCAGTATTTT
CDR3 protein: CASSVRRGQTDTQYF

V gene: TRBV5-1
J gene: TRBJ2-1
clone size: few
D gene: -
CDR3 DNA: TGCGCCAGCAGCTCCGATTTTGTGGGAGAGCAGTTCTTC
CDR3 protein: CASSSDFVGEQFF

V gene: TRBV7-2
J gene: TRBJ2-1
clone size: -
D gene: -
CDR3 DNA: TGTGCCAGCAGCTTAACGCTAGGACCGCTAAATGAGCAGTTCTTC
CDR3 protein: CASSLTLGPLNEQFF

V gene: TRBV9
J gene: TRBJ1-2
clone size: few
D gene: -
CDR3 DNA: TGTGCCAGCAGCGTAGATAACAGGGAGAGGGCTAACTATGGCTACACCTTC
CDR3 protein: CASSVDNRERANYGYTF